This TCR beta chain was observed in a study of shared clonotypes between healthy human individuals. Study as a whole: Per donor, CD8 memory used one plate, CD8 naive used two, CD4 memory used three and CD4 naive used three.

Trimming stripped 1 base from V and 3 bases from J, with 16 bases between. The V gene's germline CDR1 is MGHRA and CDR2 YSYEKL. This CDR3 is 16 amino acids long. As for this clone: The antigen is not known.

Terminally differentiated effector memory CD45RA+ cells were left out of the naive CD8 fraction, which was CD45RO-negative and positively selected for CCR7. It was at deep level that the assay was run. The repertoire was sequenced with immunoSEQ multiplex PCR; TCRdb's copy has only in-frame clones and lacks some. Among about 680,000 clones listed, about 90% were seen once. Study-level results: As a rule, naive subsets had a larger estimated richness than memory subsets. Incomplete sequencing of sorted subsets was indicated by rarefaction despite large depth.

The receptor was derived from a man between 25 and 39 years old in good health. The gene calls are TRBV4-1 and TRBJ2-7; TRBD1 is a possible D gene (5 bases). Sequencing used naive CD8+ T cells sorted from blood. CDR3: CASSQVTDPLGYEQYF. The CDR3 region has the DNA TGCGCCAGCAGCCAAGTGACAGACCCGTTAGGCTACGAGCAGTACTTC.